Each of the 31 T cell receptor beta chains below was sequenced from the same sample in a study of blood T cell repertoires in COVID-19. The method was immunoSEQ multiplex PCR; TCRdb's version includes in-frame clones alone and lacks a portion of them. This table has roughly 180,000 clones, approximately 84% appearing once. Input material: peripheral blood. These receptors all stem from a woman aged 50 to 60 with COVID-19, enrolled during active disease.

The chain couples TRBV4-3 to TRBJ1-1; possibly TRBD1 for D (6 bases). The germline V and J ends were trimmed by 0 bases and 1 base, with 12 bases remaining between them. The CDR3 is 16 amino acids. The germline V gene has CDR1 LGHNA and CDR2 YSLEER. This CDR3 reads CASSQDTMDRNTEAFF. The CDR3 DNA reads TGCGCCAGCAGCCAAGATACCATGGACAGGAACACTGAAGCTTTCTTT.

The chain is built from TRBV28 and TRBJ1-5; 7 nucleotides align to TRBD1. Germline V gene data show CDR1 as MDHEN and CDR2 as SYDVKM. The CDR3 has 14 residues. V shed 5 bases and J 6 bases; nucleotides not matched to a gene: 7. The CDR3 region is CASSLPGGVQPQHF. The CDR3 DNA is TGTGCCAGCAGTCTACCAGGGGGTGTTCAGCCCCAGCATTTT.

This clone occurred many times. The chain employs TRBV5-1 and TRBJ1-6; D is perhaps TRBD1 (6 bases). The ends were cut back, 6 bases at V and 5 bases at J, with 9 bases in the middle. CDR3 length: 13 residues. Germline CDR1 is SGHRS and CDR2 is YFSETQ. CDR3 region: CASKEGDNSPLHF. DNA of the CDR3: TGCGCCAGCAAAGAGGGGGATAATTCACCCCTCCACTTT.

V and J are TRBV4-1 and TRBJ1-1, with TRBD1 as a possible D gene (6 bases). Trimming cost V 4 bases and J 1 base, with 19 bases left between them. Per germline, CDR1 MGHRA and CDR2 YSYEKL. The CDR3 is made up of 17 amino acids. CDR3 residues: CASSLTGIKTRNTEAFF. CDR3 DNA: TGCGCCAGCAGCCTAACAGGGATTAAGACTCGGAACACTGAAGCTTTCTTT.

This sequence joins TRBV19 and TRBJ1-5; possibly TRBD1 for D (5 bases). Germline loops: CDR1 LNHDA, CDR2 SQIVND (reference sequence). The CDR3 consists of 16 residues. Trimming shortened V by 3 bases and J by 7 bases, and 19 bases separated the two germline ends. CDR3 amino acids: CASSIVIRQGTQPQHF. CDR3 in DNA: TGTGCCAGTAGTATTGTGATCCGGCAGGGTACGCAGCCCCAGCATTTT.

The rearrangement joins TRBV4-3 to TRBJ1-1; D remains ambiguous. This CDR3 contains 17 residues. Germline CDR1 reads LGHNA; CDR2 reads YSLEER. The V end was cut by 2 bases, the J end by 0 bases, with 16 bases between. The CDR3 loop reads CASSQNPPGFMNTEAFF. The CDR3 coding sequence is TGCGCCAGCAGCCAAAATCCGCCGGGATTCATGAACACTGAAGCTTTCTTT.

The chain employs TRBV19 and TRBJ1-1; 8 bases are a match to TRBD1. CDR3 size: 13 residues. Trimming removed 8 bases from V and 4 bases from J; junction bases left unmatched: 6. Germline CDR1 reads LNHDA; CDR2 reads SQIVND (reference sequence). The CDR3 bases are TGTGCCAGTGGATCCAGGGGGCTCACTGAAGCTTTCTTT. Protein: CASGSRGLTEAFF.

The CDR3 DNA reads as TGTGCCAGCAGCTTAAGTGCGATAGGGGATAATTCACCCCTCCACTTT. Protein product: CASSLSAIGDNSPLHF. V is TRBV7-6 and J is TRBJ1-6; possible D gene TRBD1, 5 bases. The V gene's germline CDR1 is SGHVS and CDR2 FNYEAQ. V was shortened by 2 bases and J by 5 bases, with 13 bases between the two germline ends. The CDR3 sequence is 16 residues long. The variable domain in full, completed from reference TRBV7-6 and TRBJ1-6, reads GAGVSQSPRYKVTKRGQDVALRCDPISGHVSLYWYRQALGQGPEFLTYFNYEAQQDKSGLPNDRFSAERPEGSISTLTIQRTEQRDSAMYRCASSLSAIGDNSPLHFGNGTRLTVT.

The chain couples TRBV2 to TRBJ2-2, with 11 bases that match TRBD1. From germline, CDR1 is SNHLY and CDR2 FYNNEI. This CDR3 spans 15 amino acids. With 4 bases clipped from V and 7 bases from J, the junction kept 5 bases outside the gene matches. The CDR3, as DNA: TGTGCCAGCAGTGTGGGACAGGGGGGCAGCGGGGAGCTGTTTTTT. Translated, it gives CASSVGQGGSGELFF.

CDR3 residues: CASRRQAATNEKLFF. The CDR3 coding sequence is TGCGCCAGCAGGAGACAGGCAGCAACTAATGAAAAACTGTTTTTT. The chain links TRBV5-1 to TRBJ1-4, with a possible D match to TRBD1 (6 bases). V was trimmed by 5 bases and J by 0 bases, leaving 11 bases between them. Germline CDR1 reads SGHRS; CDR2 reads YFSETQ. The CDR3 is 15 residues long.

CDR3 in amino acids: CASSGLAHYNEQFF. As DNA, the CDR3 is TGTGCCAGCAGCGGGTTAGCCCACTACAATGAGCAGTTCTTC. The rearrangement links TRBV5-4 to TRBJ2-1, with D unresolved. The CDR3 runs 14 residues. V lost 4 bases, J lost 3 bases, and 11 bases lay in between. Germline assignment: CDR1 SGHNT and CDR2 YYREEE (reference sequence).

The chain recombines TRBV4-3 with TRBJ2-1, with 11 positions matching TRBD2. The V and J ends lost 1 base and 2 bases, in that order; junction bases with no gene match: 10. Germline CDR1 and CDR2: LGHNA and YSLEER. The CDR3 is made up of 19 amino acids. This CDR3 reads CASSQVLISTSGTYNEQFF. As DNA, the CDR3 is TGCGCCAGCAGCCAAGTTCTGATTTCGACTAGCGGGACCTACAATGAGCAGTTCTTC.

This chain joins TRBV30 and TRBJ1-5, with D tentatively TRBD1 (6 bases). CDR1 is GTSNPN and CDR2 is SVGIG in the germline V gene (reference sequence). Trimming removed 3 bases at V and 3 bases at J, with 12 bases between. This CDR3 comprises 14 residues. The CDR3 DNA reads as TGTGCCTGGAGAGCGGGACAACCCAATCAGCCCCAGCATTTT. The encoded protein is CAWRAGQPNQPQHF.

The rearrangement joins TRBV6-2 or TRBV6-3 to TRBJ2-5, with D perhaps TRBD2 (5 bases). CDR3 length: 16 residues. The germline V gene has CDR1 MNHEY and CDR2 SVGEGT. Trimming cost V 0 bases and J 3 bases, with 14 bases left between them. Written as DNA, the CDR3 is TGTGCCAGCAGTTACTCGATAATGCGGGCAGAAGAGACCCAGTACTTC. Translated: CASSYSIMRAEETQYF.

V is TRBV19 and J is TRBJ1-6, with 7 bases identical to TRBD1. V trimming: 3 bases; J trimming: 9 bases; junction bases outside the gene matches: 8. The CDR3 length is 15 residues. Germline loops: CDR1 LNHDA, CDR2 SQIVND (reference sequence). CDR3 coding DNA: TGTGCCAGTAGTATCCGGGACAGCCTCATTTCACCCCTCCACTTT. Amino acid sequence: CASSIRDSLISPLHF. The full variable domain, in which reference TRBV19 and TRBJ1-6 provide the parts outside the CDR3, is DGGITQSPKYLFRKEGQNVTLSCEQNLNHDAMYWYRQDPGQGLRLIYYSQIVNDFQKGDIAEGYSVSREKKESFPLTVTSAQKNPTAFYLCASSIRDSLISPLHFGNGTRLTVT.

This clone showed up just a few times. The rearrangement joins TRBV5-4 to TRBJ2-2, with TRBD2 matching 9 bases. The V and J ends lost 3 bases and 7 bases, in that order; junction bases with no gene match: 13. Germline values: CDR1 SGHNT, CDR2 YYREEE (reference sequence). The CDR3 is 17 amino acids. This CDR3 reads CASSSGLAWISGGELFF. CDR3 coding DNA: TGTGCCAGCAGCTCGGGACTAGCCTGGATTTCGGGCGGGGAGCTGTTTTTT.

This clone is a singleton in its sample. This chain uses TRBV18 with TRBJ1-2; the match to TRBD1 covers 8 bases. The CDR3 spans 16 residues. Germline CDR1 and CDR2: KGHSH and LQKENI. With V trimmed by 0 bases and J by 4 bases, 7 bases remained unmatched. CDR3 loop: CASSPPSIQGAYGYTF. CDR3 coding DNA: TGTGCCAGCTCACCACCGTCTATCCAGGGGGCCTATGGCTACACCTTC.

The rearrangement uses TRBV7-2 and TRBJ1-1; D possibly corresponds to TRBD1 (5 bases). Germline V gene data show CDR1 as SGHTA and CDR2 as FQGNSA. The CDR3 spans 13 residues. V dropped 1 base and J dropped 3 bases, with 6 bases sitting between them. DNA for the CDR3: TGTGCCAGCAGCTTAGAGACAGACACTGAAGCTTTCTTT. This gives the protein CASSLETDTEAFF. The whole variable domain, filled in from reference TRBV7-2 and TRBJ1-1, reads GAGVSQSPSNKVTEKGKDVELRCDPISGHTALYWYRQSLGQGLEFLIYFQGNSAPDKSGLPSDRFSAERTGGSVSTLTIQRTQQEDSAVYLCASSLETDTEAFFGQGTRLTVV.

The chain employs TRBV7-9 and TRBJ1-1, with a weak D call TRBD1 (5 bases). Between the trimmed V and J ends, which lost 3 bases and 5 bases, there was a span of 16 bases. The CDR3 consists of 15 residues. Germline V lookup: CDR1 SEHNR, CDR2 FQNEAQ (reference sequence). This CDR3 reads CASSFLFRERTEAFF. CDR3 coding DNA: TGTGCCAGCAGCTTCTTGTTCAGGGAACGAACTGAAGCTTTCTTT.

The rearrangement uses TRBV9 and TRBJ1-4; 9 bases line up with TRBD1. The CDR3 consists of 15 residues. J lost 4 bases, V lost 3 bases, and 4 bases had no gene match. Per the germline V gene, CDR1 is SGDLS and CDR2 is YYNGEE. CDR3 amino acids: CASSGRQGVNEKLFF. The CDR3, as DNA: TGTGCCAGCAGCGGAAGACAGGGGGTTAATGAAAAACTGTTTTTT.

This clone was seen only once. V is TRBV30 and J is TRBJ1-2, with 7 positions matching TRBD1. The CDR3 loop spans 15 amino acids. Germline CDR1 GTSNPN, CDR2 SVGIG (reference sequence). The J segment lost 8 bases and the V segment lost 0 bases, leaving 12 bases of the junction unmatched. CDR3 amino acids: CAWSVDHRGVVGYTF. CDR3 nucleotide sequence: TGTGCCTGGAGTGTGGACCACAGGGGAGTGGTCGGCTACACCTTC.

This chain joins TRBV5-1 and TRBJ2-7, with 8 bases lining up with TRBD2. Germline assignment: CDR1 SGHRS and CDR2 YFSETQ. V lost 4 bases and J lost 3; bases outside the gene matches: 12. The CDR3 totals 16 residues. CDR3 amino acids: CASSAKLGLVSYEQYF. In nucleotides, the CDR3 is TGCGCCAGCAGCGCCAAACTGGGACTAGTCAGCTACGAGCAGTACTTC.

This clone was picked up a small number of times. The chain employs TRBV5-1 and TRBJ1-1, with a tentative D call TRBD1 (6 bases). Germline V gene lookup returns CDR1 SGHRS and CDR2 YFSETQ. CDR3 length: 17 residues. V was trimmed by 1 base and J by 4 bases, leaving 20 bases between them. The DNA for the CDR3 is TGCGCCAGCAGCTTGTTCGGAGGTCAGGGGTTCGGCACTGAAGCTTTCTTT. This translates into CASSLFGGQGFGTEAFF.

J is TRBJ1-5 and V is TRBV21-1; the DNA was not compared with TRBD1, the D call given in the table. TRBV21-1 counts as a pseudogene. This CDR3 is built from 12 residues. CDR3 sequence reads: CATETGVQPQHF. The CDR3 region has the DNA TGTGCCACCGAGACAGGGGTTCAGCCCCAGCATTTT.

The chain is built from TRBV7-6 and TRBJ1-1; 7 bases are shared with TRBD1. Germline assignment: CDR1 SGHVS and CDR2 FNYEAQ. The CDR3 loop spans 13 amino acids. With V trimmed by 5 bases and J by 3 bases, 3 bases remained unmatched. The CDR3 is CASSLDRDTEAFF. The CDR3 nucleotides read TGTGCCAGCAGCCTAGACAGGGACACTGAAGCTTTCTTT.

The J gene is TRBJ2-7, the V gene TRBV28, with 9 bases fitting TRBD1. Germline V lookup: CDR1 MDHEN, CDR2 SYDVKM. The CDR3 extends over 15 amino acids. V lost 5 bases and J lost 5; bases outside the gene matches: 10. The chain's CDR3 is CASSTPGQGLHEQYF. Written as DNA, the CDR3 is TGTGCCAGCAGTACCCCGGGACAGGGTTTGCACGAGCAGTACTTC.

The CDR3 DNA follows: TGTGCCAGTAGTACGGGACAGGGGGCGAACACTGAAGCTTTCTTT. This gives the protein CASSTGQGANTEAFF. The chain links TRBV19 to TRBJ1-1; 12 nucleotides line up with TRBD1. CDR1 and CDR2 (germline): LNHDA, SQIVND (reference sequence). The ends lost 4 bases at V and 1 base at J; junction bases unmatched: 1. The CDR3 totals 15 residues.

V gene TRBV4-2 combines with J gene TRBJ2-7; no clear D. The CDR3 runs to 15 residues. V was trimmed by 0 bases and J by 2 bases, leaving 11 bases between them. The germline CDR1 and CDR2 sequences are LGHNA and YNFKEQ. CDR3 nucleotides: TGTGCCAGCAGCCAAGATCTGGCCAAAACCTACGAGCAGTACTTC. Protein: CASSQDLAKTYEQYF.

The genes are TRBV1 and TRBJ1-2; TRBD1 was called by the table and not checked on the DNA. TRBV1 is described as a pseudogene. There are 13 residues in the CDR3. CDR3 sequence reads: CTGEGTGVGGYTF. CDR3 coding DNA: TGCACCGGGGAAGGGACAGGGGTCGGCGGCTACACCTTC.

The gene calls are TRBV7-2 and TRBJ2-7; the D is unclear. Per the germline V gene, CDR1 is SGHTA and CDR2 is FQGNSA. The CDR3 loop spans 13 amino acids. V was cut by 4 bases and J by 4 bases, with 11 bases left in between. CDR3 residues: CASSSNSHYEQYF. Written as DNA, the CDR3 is TGTGCCAGCAGCTCGAACAGTCATTACGAGCAGTACTTC.

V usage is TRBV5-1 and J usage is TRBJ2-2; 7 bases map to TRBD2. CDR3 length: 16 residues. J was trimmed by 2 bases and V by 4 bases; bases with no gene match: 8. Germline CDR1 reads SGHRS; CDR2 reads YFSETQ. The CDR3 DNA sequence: TGCGCCAGCAGCGCCTCGGGGGGACCAAACACCGGGGAGCTGTTTTTT. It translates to CASSASGGPNTGELFF.